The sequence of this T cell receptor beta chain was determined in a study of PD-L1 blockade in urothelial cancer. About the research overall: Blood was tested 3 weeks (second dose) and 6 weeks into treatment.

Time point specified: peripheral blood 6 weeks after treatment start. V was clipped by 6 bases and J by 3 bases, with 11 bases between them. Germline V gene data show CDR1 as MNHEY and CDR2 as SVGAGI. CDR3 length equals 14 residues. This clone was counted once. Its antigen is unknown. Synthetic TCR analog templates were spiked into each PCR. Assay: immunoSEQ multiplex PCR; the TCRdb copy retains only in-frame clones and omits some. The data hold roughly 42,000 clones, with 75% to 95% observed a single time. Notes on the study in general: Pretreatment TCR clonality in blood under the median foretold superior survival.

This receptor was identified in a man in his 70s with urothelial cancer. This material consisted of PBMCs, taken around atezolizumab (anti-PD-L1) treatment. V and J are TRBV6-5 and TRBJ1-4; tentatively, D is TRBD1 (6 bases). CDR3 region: CASRRTASNEKLFF. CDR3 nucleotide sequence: TGTGCCAGCAGGCGGACAGCCTCTAATGAAAAACTGTTTTTT.